There are a few counts of the clone carrying this TCR beta chain. This specimen comes from a study of patients and donors after allogeneic stem cell transplantation. TCRdb used MiXCR to reprocess the RT-PCR reads, holding one entry per CDR3 protein. Of about 960,000 distinct CDR3 sequences listed, roughly 18% are singletons. Germline V gene sequence: CDR1 SNHLY, CDR2 FYNNEI. The V gene end was trimmed by 5 bases and the J gene end by 2 bases; junction bases not matched to a gene: 15. This CDR3 has 19 residues. Specimen: blood, either unsorted or a sorted T cell fraction (not recorded which). This chain connects TRBV2 to TRBJ2-3; 11 nucleotides line up with TRBD2. This clonotype was obtained from a human donor who was either an allogeneic HSCT recipient or a stem cell or donor lymphocyte infusion donor (not recorded which). It is not recorded whose cells these are; they may come from a transplant donor. Here the CDR3 DNA reads TGTGCCAGCAGTTCACCCCTAGCGGGGGGCCCCAACCCCACAGATACGCAGTATTTT. It codes for CASSSPLAGGPNPTDTQYF.